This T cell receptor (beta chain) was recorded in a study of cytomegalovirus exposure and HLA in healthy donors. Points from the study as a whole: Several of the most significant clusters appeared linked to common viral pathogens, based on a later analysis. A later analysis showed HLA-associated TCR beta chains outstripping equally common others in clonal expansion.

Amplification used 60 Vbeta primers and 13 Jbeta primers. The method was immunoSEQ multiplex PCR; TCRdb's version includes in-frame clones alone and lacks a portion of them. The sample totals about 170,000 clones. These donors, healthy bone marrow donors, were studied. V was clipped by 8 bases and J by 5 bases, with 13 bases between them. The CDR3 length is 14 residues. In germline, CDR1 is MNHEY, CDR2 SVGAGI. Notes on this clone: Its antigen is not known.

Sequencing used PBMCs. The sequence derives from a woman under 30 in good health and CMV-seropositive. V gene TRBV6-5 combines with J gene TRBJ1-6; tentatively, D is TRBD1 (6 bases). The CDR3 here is CASGSGGDNSPLHF. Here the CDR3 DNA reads TGTGCCAGCGGTTCTGGGGGCGATAATTCACCCCTCCACTTT.